This TCR beta chain derives from a study of blood T cell repertoires in COVID-19. Clones were sequenced by immunoSEQ multiplex PCR, and TCRdb holds only the in-frame ones, with some missing. Here the sample spans nearly 50,000 clones, around 86% being singletons. With 2 bases removed from V and 0 bases from J, the gap between germline ends came to 26 bases. This CDR3 is 20 amino acids long. The TCR originated in a woman aged 55 to 70 with acute or convalescent COVID-19. Material for sequencing was peripheral blood. This chain connects TRBV23-1 to TRBJ2-7; possibly TRBD2 for D (5 bases). TRBV23-1 is designated an ORF whose function remains uncertain. The CDR3 sequence is CASSQDFPVVAIKSSYEQYF. CDR3 DNA: TGCGCCAGCAGTCAAGACTTCCCTGTTGTAGCGATAAAGAGCTCCTACGAGCAGTACTTC.